The 20 T cell receptor beta chains presented below share a single source sample, sequenced in a study of CD8 T cells in ankylosing spondylitis. TCRdb recomputed calls from the 5' RACE reads with MiXCR, one row per CDR3 protein. Here the sample spans more than 300,000 distinct CDR3 sequences, about 9.9% being singletons. What was sequenced was blood, either unsorted or a sorted T cell fraction (not recorded which). The receptors stem from a female donor with ankylosing spondylitis or in good health (not recorded which).

This clonotype was detected many times. This chain connects TRBV25-1 to TRBJ1-5, with D uncertain. Germline values: CDR1 MGHDK, CDR2 SYGVNS. This CDR3 spans 14 amino acids. V lost 2 bases and J lost 0, with 5 bases in between. CDR3 nucleotide sequence: TGTGCCAGCAGTGAACAGGATAGCAATCAGCCCCAGCATTTT. Translated: CASSEQDSNQPQHF.

This clonotype occurred a few times. The chain uses TRBV7-2 and TRBJ2-7; D unclear. The germline gives CDR1 SGHTA, CDR2 FQGNSA. The CDR3 contains 14 residues. The germline V and J ends were trimmed by 1 base and 3 bases, with 10 bases remaining between them. CDR3 in DNA: TGTGCCAGCAGCTTAGAGGGTTTTAACTACGAGCAGTACTTC. Its protein is CASSLEGFNYEQYF.

Ten or more counts support this clonotype. V usage is TRBV20-1 and J usage is TRBJ2-3; 10 bases agree with TRBD1. The V segment lost 5 bases and the J segment 7 bases; nucleotides outside the gene matches: 15. The CDR3 has 16 amino acids. Germline loops: CDR1 DFQATT, CDR2 SNEGSKA (reference sequence). The CDR3 DNA reads TGCAGTGCTCAGCCTTTGGGGGACAGGGGTATGCATACGCAGTATTTT. The encoded protein is CSAQPLGDRGMHTQYF.

This clonotype was seen repeatedly, ten times or more. V is TRBV5-1 and J is TRBJ2-5; tentatively, D is TRBD2 (5 bases). Germline CDR1 and CDR2: SGHRS and YFSETQ. Trimming removed 4 bases at V and 7 bases at J, with 11 bases between. There are 12 residues in the CDR3. The CDR3 is CASSMEVGTQYF. The CDR3 DNA sequence: TGCGCCAGCAGCATGGAGGTGGGGACCCAGTACTTC.

This clonotype was observed many times. This chain connects TRBV20-1 to TRBJ1-4; no firm D call. The CDR3 is 16 amino acids. Germline CDR1 and CDR2: DFQATT and SNEGSKA (reference sequence). The V end was cut by 3 bases, the J end by 4 bases, with 18 bases between. The DNA of the CDR3 is TGCAGTGCTAGCTCCACTTCAGGAGGCGATAATGAAAAACTGTTTTTT. It translates to CSASSTSGGDNEKLFF.

The V call is TRBV6-2 or TRBV6-3, the J call TRBJ2-1; maybe TRBD2 (6 bases). Trimming pared 9 bases from V and 7 bases from J, leaving 13 bases between. CDR1 and CDR2 from the germline V gene are MNHEY and SVGEGT. The CDR3 contains 12 residues. The CDR3 sequence is CASNGGRNEQFF. The CDR3 nucleotides are TGTGCCAGTAACGGAGGGAGGAATGAGCAGTTCTTC.

J is TRBJ1-5 and V is TRBV27; tentatively, D is TRBD1 (6 bases). V was clipped by 8 bases and J by 7 bases, with 18 bases between them. The germline V gene has CDR1 MNHEY and CDR2 SMNVEV (reference sequence). The CDR3 sequence is 14 residues long. CDR3 protein: CASCSLTGYQPQHF. The CDR3 bases are TGTGCCAGCTGTTCGTTGACAGGCTACCAGCCCCAGCATTTT.

This clonotype showed up many times. The rearrangement uses TRBV6-2 or TRBV6-3 and TRBJ2-7, with D perhaps TRBD1 (5 bases). CDR1 is MNHEY, CDR2 SVGEGT, per germline. V lost 8 bases, J lost 3 bases, and 20 bases lay in between. CDR3 size: 15 residues. The CDR3 here is CASGALEQRYYEQYF. The CDR3 DNA is TGTGCCAGCGGGGCTTTAGAGCAGCGATACTACGAGCAGTACTTC.

Comments on this clonotype: A much larger clone is a single base away; this may be a read error. This sequence joins TRBV5-6 and TRBJ2-2; 7 bases map to TRBD1. The junction had 6 bases not matched to a gene; V was cut back by 4 bases and J by 3 bases. From germline, CDR1 is SGHDT and CDR2 YYEEEE. The CDR3 runs 15 residues. As DNA, the CDR3 is TGTGCCAGCAGCGTACAGGGGATCGACACCGGGGAGCTGTTTTTT. Its translation is CASSVQGIDTGELFF.

J is TRBJ2-2 and V is TRBV7-8; the D call may be TRBD1 or TRBD2 (5 bases each). V lost 4 bases and J 4 bases, leaving 19 bases between the germline ends. From germline, CDR1 is SGHVS and CDR2 FQNEAQ. This CDR3 contains 17 residues. CDR3 sequence: CASSCKTGPRSTGELFF. The CDR3 region has the DNA TGTGCCAGCAGCTGCAAGACGGGGCCTAGGAGCACCGGGGAGCTGTTTTTT.

The chain links TRBV18 to TRBJ2-1; D is undetermined. The CDR3 consists of 11 residues. The V end was cut by 3 bases, the J end by 8 bases, with 5 bases between. In germline, CDR1 is KGHSH, CDR2 LQKENI. The CDR3: CASSPVDEQFF. The DNA for the CDR3 is TGTGCCAGCTCACCTGTCGATGAGCAGTTCTTC.

The CDR3 sequence: CASRETGTGDQPQHF. In DNA form, the CDR3 reads TGTGCCAGCAGGGAGACCGGGACAGGGGATCAGCCCCAGCATTTT. The rearrangement joins TRBV7-9 to TRBJ1-5, with TRBD1 matching over 10 bases. This CDR3 contains 15 residues. Germline V lookup: CDR1 SEHNR, CDR2 FQNEAQ (reference sequence). Trimming at V came to 6 bases and at J to 5 bases, leaving 7 bases not matched to a gene.

This clonotype appeared many times. The chain is built from TRBV6-1 and TRBJ2-5; 9 nucleotides line up with TRBD1. The CDR3 spans 15 residues. Germline lookup yields CDR1 MNHNS and CDR2 SASEGT. Losses at the gene ends were 7 bases for V and 3 bases for J; bases not matched to a gene: 9. CDR3 in amino acids: CASTSWDRVKETQYF. CDR3 coding DNA: TGTGCCAGCACCTCTTGGGACAGGGTAAAAGAGACCCAGTACTTC.

This clonotype was detected ten times or more. The rearrangement links TRBV5-1 to TRBJ2-1, with no clear D. Trimming cost V 2 bases and J 6 bases, with 6 bases left between them. CDR1 SGHRS and CDR2 YFSETQ come from the germline V gene. The CDR3 spans 12 residues. DNA of the CDR3: TGCGCCAGCAGCTTAACTCGCAATGAGCAGTTCTTC. Translating gives CASSLTRNEQFF.

The rearrangement uses TRBV20-1 and TRBJ2-4; D not resolved. The CDR3 length is 13 residues. Germline CDR1 reads DFQATT; CDR2 reads SNEGSKA (reference sequence). V was trimmed by 6 bases and J by 5 bases, leaving 14 bases between them. The CDR3 nucleotides are TGCAGTGCCGCCACTCACGGCGAAAACATTCAGTACTTC. Translating it yields CSAATHGENIQYF.

This clonotype was counted ten times or more. The chain links TRBV5-1 to TRBJ1-2; 9 bases agree with TRBD1. This CDR3 is built from 16 residues. V was clipped by 4 bases and J by 8 bases; unmatched bases: 15. Looked up from germline, CDR1 is SGHRS and CDR2 is YFSETQ. The CDR3 loop reads CASSTDGTGLSGGYTF. CDR3 in DNA: TGCGCCAGCAGCACGGACGGGACAGGGCTTTCCGGGGGCTACACCTTC. Using reference TRBV5-1 and TRBJ1-2 for the parts outside the CDR3, the full variable domain is KAGVTQTPRYLIKTRGQQVTLSCSPISGHRSVSWYQQTPGQGLQFLFEYFSETQRNKGNFPGRFSGRQFSNSRSEMNVSTLELGDSALYLCASSTDGTGLSGGYTFGSGTRLTVV.

This clonotype was seen at least ten times. The chain combines TRBV30 with TRBJ1-1; D unresolved. The CDR3 extends over 13 amino acids. V gave up 1 base and J gave up 0 bases, with 6 bases separating them. Germline assignment: CDR1 GTSNPN and CDR2 SVGIG (reference sequence). CDR3 residues: CAWSAGMNTEAFF. In nucleotides, the CDR3 is TGTGCCTGGAGTGCAGGCATGAACACTGAAGCTTTCTTT.

In its sample, this clonotype was seen a few times. The J gene is TRBJ1-5, the V gene TRBV20-1; D might be TRBD1 (5 bases). Between the trimmed V and J ends, which lost 0 bases and 0 bases, there was a span of 12 bases. Per the germline V gene, CDR1 is DFQATT and CDR2 is SNEGSKA (reference sequence). The CDR3 is 16 amino acids. The CDR3 region is CSAREWGPYSNQPQHF. The CDR3 region has the DNA TGCAGTGCTAGAGAGTGGGGCCCTTATAGCAATCAGCCCCAGCATTTT.

This chain joins TRBV14 and TRBJ1-3; D gene uncertain. Trimming removed 4 bases at V and 0 bases at J, with 22 bases between. CDR1 and CDR2 (germline): SGHDN, FVKESK. CDR3 size: 19 residues. CDR3 sequence reads: CASSRMGSWPKDSGNTIYF. DNA for the CDR3: TGTGCCAGCAGCCGCATGGGTTCTTGGCCTAAGGACTCTGGAAACACCATATATTTT.

This clonotype was seen a few times. This chain joins TRBV20-1 and TRBJ1-6, with 7 positions matching TRBD1. Trimming took 4 bases from V and 2 from J; bases not matched to a gene: 2. The CDR3 covers 14 residues. Germline CDR1 and CDR2: DFQATT and SNEGSKA (reference sequence). CDR3 coding DNA: TGCAGTGCTAAGGGGGCAACCTATAATTCACCCCTCCACTTT. This sequence encodes CSAKGATYNSPLHF.